Listed here are 27 T cell receptor beta chains from one sample, sequenced in a study of T-cell memory formation after mild COVID-19. TCRdb ran MiXCR on the 5' RACE reads and lists one entry per CDR3 protein. The sample lists just under 150,000 distinct CDR3 sequences; 6% to 7% were seen once. Source material: PBMCs or a T cell subset sorted from them (not recorded which). These receptors were taken from an adult woman who had mild COVID-19 (a few samples of this study predate the infection). Cell type and time point are not known.

CDR3 coding DNA: TGCAGCGTTACTGGACAGCCTCAGCAGTTCTTC. This gives the protein CSVTGQPQQFF. The chain links TRBV29-1 to TRBJ2-1; tentatively, D is TRBD1 (6 bases). Germline CDR1 and CDR2: SQVTM and ANQGSEA. Trimming removed 5 bases at V and 11 bases at J, with 13 bases between. The CDR3 spans 11 residues.

This clonotype was observed at least ten times. V gene TRBV7-2 combines with J gene TRBJ2-4; tentatively, D is TRBD1 or TRBD2 (5 bases each). Looked up from germline, CDR1 is SGHTA and CDR2 is FQGNSA. Trimming cost V 3 bases and J 6 bases, with 6 bases left between them. The CDR3 runs to 12 residues. The CDR3 nucleotides are TGTGCCAGCAGCTTCGGGACAAACATTCAGTACTTC. Encoded protein: CASSFGTNIQYF.

This clonotype was seen only a few times. This rearrangement joins TRBV29-1 to TRBJ2-7; 7 positions agree with TRBD1. This CDR3 region has 12 residues. J gave up 2 bases and V 5 bases, and 3 bases lay outside the gene matches. CDR1 is SQVTM and CDR2 is ANQGSEA in the germline V gene. Here the CDR3 reads CSVWQGAYEQYF. As DNA, the CDR3 is TGCAGCGTTTGGCAGGGGGCCTACGAGCAGTACTTC.

This clonotype was detected ten times or more. The chain uses TRBV9 and TRBJ2-1; D perhaps matches TRBD1 (5 bases). Germline V gene sequence: CDR1 SGDLS, CDR2 YYNGEE. V was cut by 4 bases and J by 4 bases, with 9 bases left in between. CDR3 length: 13 residues. In DNA, the CDR3 is TGTGCCAGCAGCCCACAGGTTTACAATGAGCAGTTCTTC. Translating gives CASSPQVYNEQFF.

At least ten counts were recorded for this clonotype. The rearrangement uses TRBV7-9 and TRBJ2-1; 15 nucleotides line up with TRBD2. The length of the CDR3 is 18 residues. The germline gives CDR1 SEHNR, CDR2 FQNEAQ (reference sequence). V lost 0 bases to trimming and J lost 3 bases; unmatched junction nucleotides: 3. This CDR3 is CASSLAGTSGGNYNEQFF. In DNA form, the CDR3 reads TGTGCCAGCAGCTTAGCGGGGACTAGCGGGGGGAACTACAATGAGCAGTTCTTC.

The chain has TRBV2 and TRBJ2-3, with no clear D. Germline V lookup: CDR1 SNHLY, CDR2 FYNNEI. CDR3 length: 12 residues. Trimming pared 4 bases from V and 4 bases from J, leaving 6 bases between. In DNA, the CDR3 is TGTGCCAGCAGTGTAACCTCAGATACGCAGTATTTT. Its translation: CASSVTSDTQYF. The variable domain in full, completed from reference TRBV2 and TRBJ2-3, reads EPEVTQTPSHQVTQMGQEVILRCVPISNHLYFYWYRQILGQKVEFLVSFYNNEISEKSEIFDDQFSVERPDGSNFTLKIRSTKLEDSAMYFCASSVTSDTQYFGPGTRLTVL.

This chain uses TRBV7-9 with TRBJ1-1; D remains ambiguous. Germline values: CDR1 SEHNR, CDR2 FQNEAQ (reference sequence). CDR3 length: 16 amino acids. V shed 5 bases and J shed 1 base, with 17 bases lying between them. The CDR3 region is CASSHGRVRENTEAFF. The CDR3 coding sequence is TGTGCCAGCAGCCACGGGAGGGTCAGAGAGAACACTGAAGCTTTCTTT.

Only a few counts were recorded for this clonotype. The V gene is TRBV4-3, the J gene TRBJ2-6; D possibly corresponds to TRBD1 (6 bases). The V gene lost 4 bases and the J gene lost 0 bases, with 13 bases spanning the gap. The CDR3 length is 17 residues. CDR1 and CDR2 from the germline V gene are LGHNA and YSLEER. The CDR3 sequence: CASSPDSRTSGANVLTF. The CDR3 DNA follows: TGCGCCAGCAGCCCGGACAGCCGGACCTCTGGGGCCAACGTCCTGACTTTC.

The DNA for the CDR3 is TGTGCCAGCAGTTTGGGGTGGGACTATGGCTACACCTTC. Translating gives CASSLGWDYGYTF. The rearrangement links TRBV12-3 or TRBV12-4 to TRBJ1-2; D unclear. The V and J ends lost 3 bases and 3 bases respectively, with 8 bases between them. CDR3 length equals 13 residues.

This chain links TRBV12-3 or TRBV12-4 with TRBJ1-2, with D possibly TRBD1 on 6 matching bases. The CDR3 runs 13 residues. The V gene lost 3 bases and the J gene lost 9 bases, with 14 bases spanning the gap. The CDR3 DNA reads as TGTGCCAGCAGTTTCACAGGGCGAGACAGCTACACCTTC. Its protein product is CASSFTGRDSYTF.

This clonotype has at least ten counts. This chain connects TRBV5-1 to TRBJ2-1, with TRBD2 matching 8 bases. Germline CDR1 and CDR2: SGHRS and YFSETQ. The length of the CDR3 is 16 residues. After removal of 2 bases from V and 7 bases from J, the junction contained 11 bases not matched to a gene. CDR3 in amino acids: CASSFDTGGPWNEQFF. Here the CDR3 DNA reads TGCGCCAGCAGCTTTGATACGGGAGGGCCGTGGAATGAGCAGTTCTTC.

This chain links TRBV7-9 with TRBJ2-5, with TRBD1 matching over 8 bases. The length of the CDR3 is 14 residues. J lost 5 bases, V lost 4 bases, and 6 bases had no gene match. CDR1 and CDR2 (germline): SEHNR, FQNEAQ (reference sequence). CDR3 nucleotide sequence: TGTGCCAGCAGCTCCGCAGGGGGCCTTGAGACCCAGTACTTC. It yields the protein CASSSAGGLETQYF.

The chain joins TRBV4-2 to TRBJ2-3, with TRBD2 matching over 10 bases. CDR3 size: 16 residues. Germline V gene data show CDR1 as LGHNA and CDR2 as YNFKEQ. V lost 0 bases and J lost 4; bases outside the gene matches: 4. CDR3 residues: CASSQDSSGRSDTQYF. The CDR3 coding sequence is TGTGCCAGCAGCCAAGACTCTAGCGGGAGATCAGATACGCAGTATTTT.

About this clonotype: A much larger clone differs by one base, so this may be a read error. The chain uses TRBV5-1 and TRBJ1-1; the D is unclear. The CDR3 extends over 14 amino acids. Germline V gene lookup returns CDR1 SGHRS and CDR2 YFSETQ. Here the CDR3 reads CASSLTATNTEDFF. CDR3 nucleotide sequence: TGCGCCAGCAGCTTGACAGCGACGAACACTGAAGATTTCTTT.

This clonotype was seen repeatedly, ten times or more. The chain is built from TRBV6-2 or TRBV6-3 and TRBJ1-1; no clear D. The CDR3 consists of 14 residues. CDR1 and CDR2 (germline): MNHEY, SVGEGT. Trimming left V 5 bases short and J 7 bases short, with 17 bases between. CDR3 coding DNA: TGTGCCAGCAGTCGATCCGCCTCGCTGGTTGAAGCTTTCTTT. As protein: CASSRSASLVEAFF.

This clonotype was seen more than once but under ten times. V gene TRBV29-1 combines with J gene TRBJ2-1; 7 bases map to TRBD1. The CDR3 length is 13 residues. J gave up 5 bases and V 2 bases, and 3 bases lay outside the gene matches. Germline assignment: CDR1 SQVTM and CDR2 ANQGSEA. The CDR3 loop is CSVETDRDNEQFF. The CDR3 DNA follows: TGCAGCGTTGAAACCGACAGGGACAATGAGCAGTTCTTC.

This clonotype was detected many times. The genes are TRBV4-3 and TRBJ2-5; the match to TRBD2 covers 10 bases. CDR1 is LGHNA, CDR2 YSLEER, per germline. J lost 5 bases, V lost 1 base, and 7 bases had no gene match. The CDR3 length is 16 residues. This CDR3 is CASSQALAGVRETQYF. DNA of the CDR3: TGCGCCAGCAGCCAAGCTCTAGCGGGAGTTCGTGAGACCCAGTACTTC.

There are a few counts of this clonotype. The V and J genes are TRBV3-1 and TRBJ2-1; the D gene could be TRBD1 or TRBD2 (5 bases each). V lost 1 base and J 9 bases, leaving 13 bases between the germline ends. Germline CDR1 and CDR2: LGHDT and YNNKEL (reference sequence). This CDR3 is 14 amino acids long. This CDR3 is CASSQGGSYPEQFF. CDR3 sequence (DNA): TGTGCCAGCAGCCAAGGGGGGAGTTACCCTGAGCAGTTCTTC.

In its sample, this clonotype was seen a few times. The chain joins TRBV5-6 to TRBJ2-7; possibly TRBD1 for D (6 bases). The CDR3 has 15 amino acids. Germline CDR1 and CDR2: SGHDT and YYEEEE. The V end lost 1 base, the J end lost 2 bases, and 13 bases lay between the germline ends. CDR3 amino acids: CASSLLSWTAYEQYF. The CDR3 DNA is TGTGCCAGCAGCTTGCTTTCCTGGACAGCCTACGAGCAGTACTTC.

The chain's CDR3 is CASSLESELMNTEAFF. The DNA of the CDR3 is TGCGCCAGCAGCTTGGAGTCAGAACTTATGAACACTGAAGCTTTCTTT. The chain employs TRBV5-1 and TRBJ1-1; D remains unclear. Germline-derived CDR1 and CDR2 are SGHRS and YFSETQ. The ends were cut back, 0 bases at V and 0 bases at J, with 12 bases in the middle. The CDR3 loop spans 16 amino acids.

A few counts support this clonotype. The chain is built from TRBV2 and TRBJ2-5; the D gene could be TRBD1 or TRBD2 (5 bases each). The CDR3 sequence is 14 residues long. Germline CDR1 and CDR2: SNHLY and FYNNEI. The V end was cut by 8 bases, the J end by 7 bases, with 20 bases between. In DNA, the CDR3 is TGTGCCAGCCTTCCCACGCTAGCTACAGGGACCCAGTACTTC. Protein: CASLPTLATGTQYF.

This clonotype was found many times. The CDR3 sequence: CASSHGQGRDEQFF. The DNA for the CDR3 is TGTGCCAGCAGCCATGGACAGGGTCGAGATGAGCAGTTCTTC. The chain is built from TRBV7-6 and TRBJ2-1, with 8 bases that match TRBD1. J was trimmed by 8 bases and V by 5 bases; bases with no gene match: 8. The CDR3 extends over 14 amino acids. Germline assignment: CDR1 SGHVS and CDR2 FNYEAQ.

This clonotype was seen ten or more times. The CDR3: CASSTGTSGSGWKHEQFF. The DNA for the CDR3 is TGCGCCAGCAGCACAGGGACTAGCGGGAGCGGATGGAAGCATGAGCAGTTCTTC. This chain connects TRBV5-1 to TRBJ2-1; 14 bases map to TRBD2. The CDR3 consists of 18 residues. V dropped 4 bases and J dropped 8; count of bases not matched to a gene: 14. CDR1 is SGHRS, CDR2 YFSETQ, per germline. Supplemented by reference TRBV5-1 and TRBJ2-1, the full variable domain reads KAGVTQTPRYLIKTRGQQVTLSCSPISGHRSVSWYQQTPGQGLQFLFEYFSETQRNKGNFPGRFSGRQFSNSRSEMNVSTLELGDSALYLCASSTGTSGSGWKHEQFFGPGTRLTVL.

This clonotype was found a few times. The chain is built from TRBV9 and TRBJ2-1, with TRBD2 matching 7 bases. Germline CDR1 SGDLS, CDR2 YYNGEE. The V and J ends lost 5 bases and 1 base, in that order; junction bases with no gene match: 6. This CDR3 is 15 amino acids long. CDR3 nucleotides: TGTGCCAGCAGTAGCCGGGAGGTTTCCTACAATGAGCAGTTCTTC. Translation: CASSSREVSYNEQFF.

This clonotype has a count of ten or more. This rearrangement joins TRBV20-1 to TRBJ2-3; D unresolved. Germline CDR1 reads DFQATT; CDR2 reads SNEGSKA (reference sequence). V lost 0 bases to trimming and J lost 4 bases, with 11 bases between them. This CDR3 contains 14 residues. The CDR3 coding sequence is TGCAGTGCTAGAGATCCCCCGGTCGCAGATACGCAGTATTTT. It translates to CSARDPPVADTQYF.

CDR3 DNA: TGTGCCAGCAGTGAACTCGGACAGGCCTACGAGCAGTACTTC. Translated, it gives CASSELGQAYEQYF. The genes are TRBV6-1 and TRBJ2-7; 7 bases agree with TRBD1. The CDR3 has 14 amino acids. The V gene's germline CDR1 is MNHNS and CDR2 SASEGT. V lost 2 bases to trimming and J lost 2 bases; unmatched junction nucleotides: 3.

The table lists this clonotype with many counts. The J gene is TRBJ2-5, the V gene TRBV7-6; D is ambiguous. Trimming shortened V by 1 base and J by 7 bases, and 10 bases separated the two germline ends. The CDR3 sequence is 13 residues long. Germline CDR1 and CDR2: SGHVS and FNYEAQ. The DNA of the CDR3 is TGTGCCAGCAGCTTAGACCAAGGAGTGACCCAGTACTTC. It codes for CASSLDQGVTQYF. Based on the CDR3 plus reference TRBV7-6 and TRBJ2-5, the full variable domain is GAGVSQSPRYKVTKRGQDVALRCDPISGHVSLYWYRQALGQGPEFLTYFNYEAQQDKSGLPNDRFSAERPEGSISTLTIQRTEQRDSAMYRCASSLDQGVTQYFGPGTRLLVL.